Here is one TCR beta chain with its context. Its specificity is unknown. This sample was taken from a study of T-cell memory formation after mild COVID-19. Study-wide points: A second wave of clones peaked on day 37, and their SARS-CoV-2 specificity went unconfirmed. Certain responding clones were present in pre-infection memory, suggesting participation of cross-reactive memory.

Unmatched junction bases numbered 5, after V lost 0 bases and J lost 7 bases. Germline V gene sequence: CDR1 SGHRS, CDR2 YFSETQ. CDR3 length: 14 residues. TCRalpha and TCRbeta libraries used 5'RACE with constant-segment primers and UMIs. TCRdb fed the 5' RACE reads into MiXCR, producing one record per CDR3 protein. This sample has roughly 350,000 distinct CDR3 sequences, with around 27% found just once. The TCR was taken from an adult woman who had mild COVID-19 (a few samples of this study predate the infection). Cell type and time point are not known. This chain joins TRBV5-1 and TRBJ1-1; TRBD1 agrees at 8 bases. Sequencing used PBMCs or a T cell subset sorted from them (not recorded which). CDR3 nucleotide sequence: TGCGCCAGCAGCTTGGTGGACAGGGCCGATGAAGCTTTCTTT. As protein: CASSLVDRADEAFF.